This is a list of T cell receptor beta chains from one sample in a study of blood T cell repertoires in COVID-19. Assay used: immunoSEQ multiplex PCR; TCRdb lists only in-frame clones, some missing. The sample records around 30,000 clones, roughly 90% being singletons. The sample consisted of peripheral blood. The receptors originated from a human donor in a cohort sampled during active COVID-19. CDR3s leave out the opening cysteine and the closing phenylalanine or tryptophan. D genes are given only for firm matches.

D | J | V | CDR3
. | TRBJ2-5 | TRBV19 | ASSSLAVVETQY
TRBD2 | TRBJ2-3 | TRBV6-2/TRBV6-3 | ASSLEAGGLTDTQY
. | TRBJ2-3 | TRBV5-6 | ASSLGTSTDTQY
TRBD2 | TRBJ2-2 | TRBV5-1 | ASSGTSGGAGTGELF
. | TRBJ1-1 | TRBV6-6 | ASSSGEVVNTEAF
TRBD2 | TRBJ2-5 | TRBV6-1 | ASSEGASGGYQETQY
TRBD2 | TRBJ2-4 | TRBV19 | ASQRIGLAGLGKNIQY
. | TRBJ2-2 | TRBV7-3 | ASSFRRGNTGELF
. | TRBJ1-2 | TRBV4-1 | ASSQGGDGNYGYT
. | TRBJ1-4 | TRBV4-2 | ASSQDRGGTNEKLF
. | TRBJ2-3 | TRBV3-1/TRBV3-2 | ASSQDRGSTDTQY
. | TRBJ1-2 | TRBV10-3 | AINGGPYGYT
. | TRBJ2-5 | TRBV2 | ATRGWGGAAGTQY
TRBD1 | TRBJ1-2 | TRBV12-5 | ASGSAGTAYGYT
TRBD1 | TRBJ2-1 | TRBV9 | ASRSPGQDNEQF
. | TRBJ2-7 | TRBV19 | ASSIGGAHDEQY
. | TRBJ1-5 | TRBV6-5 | ASSYSTGGDQPQH
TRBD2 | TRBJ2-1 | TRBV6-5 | ASSYRLAGGPHEQF
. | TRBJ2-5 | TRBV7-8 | ASSFQERLGETWETQY
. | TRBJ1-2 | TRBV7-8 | ASSQTENYGYT
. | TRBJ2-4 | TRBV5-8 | ASSPDPGLAKNIQY
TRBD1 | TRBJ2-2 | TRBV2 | ASTPTGGGTGELF
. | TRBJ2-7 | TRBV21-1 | ASSAHTGTGAREQY
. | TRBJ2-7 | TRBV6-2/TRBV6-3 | ASSYSQGTHEQY
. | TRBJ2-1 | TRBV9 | ASSTQSGTEQF
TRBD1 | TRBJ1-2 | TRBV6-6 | ASSPRTGQVVPYGYT
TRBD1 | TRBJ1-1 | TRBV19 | ASSIRIWTGTMNTEAF
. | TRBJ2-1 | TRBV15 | ATSRAGAYNEQF
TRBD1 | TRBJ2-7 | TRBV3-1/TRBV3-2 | ASSQDRGYEQY
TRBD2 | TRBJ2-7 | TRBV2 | AGERGGQYEQY
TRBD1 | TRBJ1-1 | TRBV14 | ASSRTGGEIGTEAF
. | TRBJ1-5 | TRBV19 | ASSIAPRSNQPQH
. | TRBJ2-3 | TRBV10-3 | AISGRGFSTDTQY
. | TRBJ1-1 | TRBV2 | ASSAGRGDDTEAF
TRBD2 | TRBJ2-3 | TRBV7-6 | ASSPLAGGLTDTQY
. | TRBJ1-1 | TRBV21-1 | ASSKGDRDTEAF
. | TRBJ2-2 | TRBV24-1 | ATSDLTRPGELF
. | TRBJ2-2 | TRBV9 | ASSVRDGELF
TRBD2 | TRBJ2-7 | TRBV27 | ASRLRGGGYEQY
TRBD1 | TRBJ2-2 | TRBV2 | ASRAGTEPTGELF
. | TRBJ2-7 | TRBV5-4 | ASSLAGVYEQY
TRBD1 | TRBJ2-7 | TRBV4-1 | ASSQPPGQGAHEQY
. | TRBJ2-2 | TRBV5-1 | ASSWRGSTGELF
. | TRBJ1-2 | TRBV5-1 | ASTREGIDGYT
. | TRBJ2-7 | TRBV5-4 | ASSLRGVSYEQY